Listed here is a single T cell receptor (beta chain). Its antigen is undetermined. In alopecia areata patients, both lesional scalp punch biopsies and peripheral blood were collected. RNA was extracted and reverse transcribed into cDNA as the sequencing template. TCRdb keeps only in-frame clones here, not all; method: immunoSEQ multiplex PCR. The data hold about 180,000 clones, with about 63% observed a single time. Germline CDR1 is SNHLY and CDR2 is FYNNEI. Trimming took 7 bases from V and 2 from J, leaving 16 bases between them. CDR3 length: 15 residues. These data originate in a study of CD8+ T cells in alopecia areata. Notes on the study in general: Lesional scalp, especially alopecia totalis/universalis, showed higher clonality than normal scalp.

This specimen consisted of CD4+ T cells sorted from blood, obtained at week 0. This chain connects TRBV2 to TRBJ2-3; TRBD2 is a possible D gene (6 bases). The TCR originated in a human donor with alopecia areata. The CDR3 reads CASILLAQDTDTQYF. For the CDR3, the DNA is TGTGCCAGCATCCTTCTAGCGCAGGACACAGATACGCAGTATTTT. Filled out from reference TRBV2 and TRBJ2-3, the complete variable domain reads EPEVTQTPSHQVTQMGQEVILRCVPISNHLYFYWYRQILGQKVEFLVSFYNNEISEKSEIFDDQFSVERPDGSNFTLKIRSTKLEDSAMYFCASILLAQDTDTQYFGPGTRLTVL.